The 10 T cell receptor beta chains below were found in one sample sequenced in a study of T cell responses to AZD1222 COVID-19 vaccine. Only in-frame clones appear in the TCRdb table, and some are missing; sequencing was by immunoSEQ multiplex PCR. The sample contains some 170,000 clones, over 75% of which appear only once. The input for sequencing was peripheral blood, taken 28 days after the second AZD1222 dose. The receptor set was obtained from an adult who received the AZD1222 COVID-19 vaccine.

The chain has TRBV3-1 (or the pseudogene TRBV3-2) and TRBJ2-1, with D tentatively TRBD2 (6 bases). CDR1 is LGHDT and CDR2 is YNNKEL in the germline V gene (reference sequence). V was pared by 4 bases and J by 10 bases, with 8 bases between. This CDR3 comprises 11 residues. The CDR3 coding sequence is TGTGCCAGCAGCCTAGGACTAGAGCAGTTCTTC. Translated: CASSLGLEQFF.

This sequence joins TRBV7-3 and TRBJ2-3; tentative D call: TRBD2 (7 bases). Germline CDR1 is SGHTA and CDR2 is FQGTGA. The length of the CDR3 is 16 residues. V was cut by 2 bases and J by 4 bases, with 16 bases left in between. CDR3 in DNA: TGTGCCAGCAGCTTAGGAGGGGGGGCCCGGTCAGATACGCAGTATTTT. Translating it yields CASSLGGGARSDTQYF.

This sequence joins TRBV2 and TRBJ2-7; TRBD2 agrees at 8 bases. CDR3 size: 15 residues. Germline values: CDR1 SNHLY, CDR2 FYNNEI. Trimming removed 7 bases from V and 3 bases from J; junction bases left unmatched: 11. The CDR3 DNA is TGTGCCAGCATGATTAGCGGGGTAGTAGGCTACGAGCAGTACTTC. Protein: CASMISGVVGYEQYF.

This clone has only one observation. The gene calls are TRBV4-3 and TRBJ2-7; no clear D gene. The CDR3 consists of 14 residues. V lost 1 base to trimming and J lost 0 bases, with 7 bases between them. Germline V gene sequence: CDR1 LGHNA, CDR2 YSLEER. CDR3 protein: CASSQAPASYEQYF. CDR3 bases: TGCGCCAGCAGCCAAGCACCAGCCTCCTACGAGCAGTACTTC.

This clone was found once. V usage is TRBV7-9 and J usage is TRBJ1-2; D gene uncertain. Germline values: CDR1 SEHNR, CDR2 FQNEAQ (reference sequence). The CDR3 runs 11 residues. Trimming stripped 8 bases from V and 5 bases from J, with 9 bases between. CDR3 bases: TGTGCCAGCGGAACACAATATGGCTACACCTTC. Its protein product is CASGTQYGYTF.

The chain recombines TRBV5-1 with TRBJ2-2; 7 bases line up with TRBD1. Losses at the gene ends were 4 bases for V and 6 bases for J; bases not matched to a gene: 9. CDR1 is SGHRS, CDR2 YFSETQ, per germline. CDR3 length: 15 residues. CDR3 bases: TGCGCCAGCAGCCCAGGGGGTAGTTTTCCCGGGGAGCTGTTTTTT. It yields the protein CASSPGGSFPGELFF.

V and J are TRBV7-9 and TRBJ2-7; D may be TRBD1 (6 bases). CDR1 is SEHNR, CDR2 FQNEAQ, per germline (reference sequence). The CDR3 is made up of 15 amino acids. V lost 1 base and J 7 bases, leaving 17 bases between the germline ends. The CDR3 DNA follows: TGTGCCAGCAGCTTAGTGGCAGGGGCTGGGTGGGAGCAGTACTTC. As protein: CASSLVAGAGWEQYF.

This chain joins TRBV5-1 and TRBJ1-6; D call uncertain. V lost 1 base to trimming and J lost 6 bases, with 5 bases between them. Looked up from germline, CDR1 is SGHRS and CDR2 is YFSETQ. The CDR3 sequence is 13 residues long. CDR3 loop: CASSLTVNSPLHF. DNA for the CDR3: TGCGCCAGCAGCTTGACGGTTAATTCACCCCTCCACTTT.

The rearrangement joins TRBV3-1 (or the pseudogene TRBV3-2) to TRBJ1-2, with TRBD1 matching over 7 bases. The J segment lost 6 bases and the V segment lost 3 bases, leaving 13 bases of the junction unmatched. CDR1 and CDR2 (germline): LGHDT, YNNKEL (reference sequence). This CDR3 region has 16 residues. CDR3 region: CASSQGSGGTWDGYTF. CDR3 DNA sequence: TGTGCCAGCAGCCAGGGGTCAGGGGGGACATGGGATGGCTACACCTTC.

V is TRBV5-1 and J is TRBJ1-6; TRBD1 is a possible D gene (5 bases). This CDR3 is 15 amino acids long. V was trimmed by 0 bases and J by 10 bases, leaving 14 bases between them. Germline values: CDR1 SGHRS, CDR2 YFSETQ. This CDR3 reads CASSLAPGRDSPLHF. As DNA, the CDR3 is TGCGCCAGCAGCTTGGCGCCAGGCCGGGACTCACCCCTCCACTTT.